One sample yielded the 30 T cell receptor beta chains listed below, sequenced in a study of T cells after yellow fever vaccination. One entry per CDR3 protein, called by TCRdb with MiXCR from the 5' RACE reads. The profile shows a few hundred thousand distinct CDR3 sequences, about 3% of them singletons. The input for sequencing was CD4+ T cells sorted from PBMCs, taken 10 days after the yellow fever booster vaccination. These receptors were obtained from a man younger than 35 who received the YFV17D yellow fever vaccine.

A few counts support this clonotype. This chain links TRBV7-2 with TRBJ2-5; 14 nucleotides agree with TRBD2. The trim removed 1 base at V and 5 bases at J, leaving 3 bases unmatched. The CDR3 is 16 amino acids. Germline CDR1 and CDR2: SGHTA and FQGNSA. The chain's CDR3 is CASSLGRLAGGETQYF. The CDR3 coding sequence is TGTGCCAGCAGCTTAGGTCGACTAGCGGGAGGGGAGACCCAGTACTTC.

This rearrangement joins TRBV6-5 to TRBJ2-5, with D tentatively TRBD2 (6 bases). CDR3 size: 13 residues. CDR1 and CDR2 (germline): MNHEY, SVGAGI. V was clipped by 6 bases and J by 5 bases, with 13 bases between them. CDR3 nucleotide sequence: TGTGCCAGCAGATGGGACTTGGGGGAGACCCAGTACTTC. Translated: CASRWDLGETQYF.

This clonotype was counted between two and nine times. The chain is built from TRBV20-1 and TRBJ2-5; no reliable D call. Germline lookup yields CDR1 DFQATT and CDR2 SNEGSKA (reference sequence). V lost 2 bases and J lost 1, with 5 bases in between. CDR3 length: 12 residues. The CDR3 loop reads CSARSRQETQYF. The CDR3 coding sequence is TGCAGTGCTAGATCCCGCCAAGAGACCCAGTACTTC.

This clonotype was seen repeatedly, ten times or more. J is TRBJ2-5 and V is TRBV10-3, with a tentative D call TRBD1 (5 bases). The CDR3 is 13 amino acids. Trimming cost V 0 bases and J 5 bases, with 7 bases left between them. CDR1 and CDR2 from the germline V gene are ENHRY and SYGVKD. DNA of the CDR3: TGTGCCATCAGTGAGTCAGGGGTTGAGACCCAGTACTTC. Protein: CAISESGVETQYF.

At least ten counts were recorded for this clonotype. The chain couples TRBV12-5 to TRBJ2-1, with TRBD2 matching over 10 bases. CDR1 and CDR2 from the germline V gene are LGHNT and FRNRAP. The CDR3 is 15 amino acids. V lost 1 base, J lost 7 bases, and 4 bases stayed unmatched. The CDR3 bases are TGTGCTAGTGGTTTGGGGAGCGGGGGGGCGAATGAGCAGTTCTTC. Translated: CASGLGSGGANEQFF.

This clonotype was seen at least ten times. This chain uses TRBV5-1 with TRBJ1-2; maybe TRBD1 (5 bases). V was cut by 4 bases and J by 4 bases, with 14 bases left in between. CDR1 is SGHRS and CDR2 is YFSETQ in the germline V gene. The CDR3 runs to 14 residues. In nucleotides, the CDR3 is TGCGCCAGCAGCGAACAGGACCCTCTCTATGGCTACACCTTC. Its protein product is CASSEQDPLYGYTF.

This clonotype was counted at least ten times. The chain couples TRBV7-9 to TRBJ2-3; no clear D gene. Germline CDR1 is SEHNR and CDR2 is FQNEAQ (reference sequence). This CDR3 is built from 15 residues. V lost 3 bases to trimming and J lost 2 bases, with 12 bases between them. The CDR3 sequence: CASSFGTLVTDTQYF. CDR3 DNA sequence: TGTGCCAGCAGCTTTGGCACCCTAGTCACAGATACGCAGTATTTT.

This clonotype has more than one count but fewer than ten. The chain employs TRBV3-1 and TRBJ2-1; D may be TRBD1 or TRBD2 (5 bases each). This CDR3 comprises 13 residues. CDR1 and CDR2 (germline): LGHDT, YNNKEL (reference sequence). The V gene lost 1 base and the J gene lost 14 bases, with 15 bases spanning the gap. Here the CDR3 reads CASSQAPGLQEFF. As DNA, the CDR3 is TGTGCCAGCAGCCAAGCCCCGGGGTTACAGGAGTTCTTC.

This clonotype was counted many times. V and J are TRBV4-2 and TRBJ2-5; 10 bases match TRBD2. Per germline, CDR1 LGHNA and CDR2 YNFKEQ. CDR3 length: 16 amino acids. Trimming at V came to 2 bases and at J to 5 bases, leaving 8 bases not matched to a gene. CDR3 nucleotides: TGTGCCAGCAGCCAATTGAGCGGGGGGGCCGCCGAGACCCAGTACTTC. Its protein product is CASSQLSGGAAETQYF.

This clonotype has only a few counts. The V and J genes are TRBV7-8 and TRBJ1-4, with D unclear. The germline V gene encodes CDR1 SGHVS and CDR2 FQNEAQ. The CDR3 is made up of 16 amino acids. V was cut by 4 bases and J by 8 bases, with 20 bases left in between. CDR3 sequence reads: CASSSLTDGGSEKLFF. The CDR3 DNA reads TGTGCCAGCAGCTCCCTCACCGACGGAGGAAGCGAAAAACTGTTTTTT. Together with reference TRBV7-8 and TRBJ1-4, the CDR3 gives the full variable domain: GAGVSQSPRYKVAKRGQDVALRCDPISGHVSLFWYQQALGQGPEFLTYFQNEAQLDKSGLPSDRFFAERPEGSVSTLKIQRTQQEDSAVYLCASSSLTDGGSEKLFFGSGTQLSVL.

In its sample, this clonotype was seen many times. This rearrangement joins TRBV5-1 to TRBJ2-2; D may correspond to TRBD1 or TRBD2 (6 bases each). V lost 0 bases and J lost 4, with 10 bases in between. Germline-derived CDR1 and CDR2 are SGHRS and YFSETQ. This CDR3 comprises 15 residues. CDR3 loop: CASSLGGARTGELFF. The CDR3 DNA reads as TGCGCCAGCAGCTTGGGGGGGGCCCGCACCGGGGAGCTGTTTTTT.

The V call is TRBV28, the J call TRBJ1-5; D is unclear. This CDR3 has 11 residues. Per germline, CDR1 MDHEN and CDR2 SYDVKM. V lost 4 bases, J lost 10 bases, and 8 bases lay in between. This CDR3 is CASSSRDPQHF. DNA for the CDR3: TGTGCCAGCAGTTCGAGGGATCCCCAGCATTTT.

This clonotype was observed a handful of times. The chain employs TRBV12-3 or TRBV12-4 and TRBJ2-1; unclear D gene. The CDR3 length is 13 residues. The V and J ends lost 3 bases and 7 bases respectively, with 10 bases between them. The CDR3 loop reads CASSFYRINEQFF. The CDR3 bases are TGTGCCAGCAGTTTCTACCGAATTAATGAGCAGTTCTTC.

This clonotype came up a few times. The gene calls are TRBV20-1 and TRBJ2-3; D is unresolved. This CDR3 spans 10 amino acids. Trimming shortened V by 4 bases and J by 6 bases, and 5 bases separated the two germline ends. Germline V lookup: CDR1 DFQATT, CDR2 SNEGSKA (reference sequence). CDR3 coding DNA: TGCAGTGCTACCGGGGATACGCAGTATTTT. Translation: CSATGDTQYF.

J is TRBJ2-3 and V is TRBV12-5, with 9 bases lining up with TRBD2. J gave up 10 bases and V 7 bases, and 12 bases lay outside the gene matches. CDR1 LGHNT and CDR2 FRNRAP come from the germline V gene. The CDR3 runs to 14 residues. As DNA, the CDR3 is TGTGCTAGTGCAGCGGGGGGCTGGGGAGAGGCGCAGTATTTT. Translation: CASAAGGWGEAQYF. Using reference TRBV12-5 and TRBJ2-3 for the parts outside the CDR3, the full variable domain is DARVTQTPRHKVTEMGQEVTMRCQPILGHNTVFWYRQTMMQGLELLAYFRNRAPLDDSGMPKDRFSAEMPDATLATLKIQPSEPRDSAVYFCASAAGGWGEAQYFGPGTRLTVL.

This clonotype was detected many times. The chain combines TRBV11-2 with TRBJ2-5; the D gene is possibly TRBD1 (5 bases). CDR3 size: 12 residues. Germline loops: CDR1 SGHAT, CDR2 FQNNGV. Trimming cost V 4 bases and J 7 bases, with 10 bases left between them. CDR3 nucleotides: TGTGCCAGCAGCTCAGGGTGGGGGACCCAGTACTTC. Protein product: CASSSGWGTQYF.

This clonotype was counted at least ten times. The V and J genes are TRBV12-3 or TRBV12-4 and TRBJ2-2, with 9 bases that match TRBD2. V shed 6 bases and J 4 bases; nucleotides not matched to a gene: 6. The CDR3 length is 15 residues. Written as DNA, the CDR3 is TGTGCCAGCAGGACCGGGCGGGGGGGCACCGGGGAGCTGTTTTTT. Protein: CASRTGRGGTGELFF.

This clonotype was picked up many times. This chain links TRBV27 with TRBJ2-7, with unresolved D. CDR3 length: 15 amino acids. Germline CDR1 is MNHEY and CDR2 is SMNVEV (reference sequence). Trimming pared 0 bases from V and 2 bases from J, leaving 11 bases between. This CDR3 reads CASSLSRPAAYEQYV. The CDR3 nucleotides are TGTGCCAGCAGTTTATCGAGGCCGGCAGCCTACGAGCAGTACGTC.

This clonotype was detected only a few times. The rearrangement joins TRBV13 to TRBJ2-5, with TRBD1 matching over 8 bases. Germline values: CDR1 PRHDT, CDR2 FYEKMQ (reference sequence). J gave up 4 bases and V 7 bases, and 5 bases lay outside the gene matches. The CDR3 length is 13 residues. The CDR3, as DNA: TGTGCCAGCAACCCCCAGGGGGCAGAGACCCAGTACTTC. Residues: CASNPQGAETQYF.

In this sample, this clonotype turned up a few times. The chain has TRBV28 and TRBJ1-5; no reliable D call. The CDR3 is 11 residues long. Deletions cut 4 bases from V and 9 bases from J, with 7 bases between. The germline V gene has CDR1 MDHEN and CDR2 SYDVKM. CDR3 nucleotide sequence: TGTGCCAGCAGTTCCTATCGGCCCCAGCATTTT. It specifies CASSSYRPQHF.

This clonotype has a count of ten or more. J is TRBJ1-1 and V is TRBV5-1; D remains ambiguous. There are 13 residues in the CDR3. V lost 3 bases, J lost 6 bases, and 12 bases lay in between. CDR1 is SGHRS and CDR2 is YFSETQ in the germline V gene. This CDR3 reads CASSSFGVAEAFF. The CDR3 DNA reads as TGCGCCAGCAGCTCCTTTGGGGTGGCTGAAGCTTTCTTT.

At least ten counts were recorded for this clonotype. Germline is not matched at one junction end, which may reflect a read error. The rearrangement uses TRBV23-1 and TRBJ2-4; D is undetermined. TRBV23-1 is filed as an ORF, its function uncertain. This CDR3 comprises 9 residues. The CDR3: CASSHSGFF. CDR3 nucleotides: TGCGCCAGCAGTCACTCGGGTTTCTTC.

V and J are TRBV6-5 and TRBJ1-2, with no clear D. The CDR3 has 13 amino acids. Germline V gene lookup returns CDR1 MNHEY and CDR2 SVGAGI. Deletions cut 6 bases from V and 8 bases from J, with 16 bases between. The chain's CDR3 is CASSRGPLGGYTF. The CDR3 nucleotides read TGTGCCAGCAGCCGGGGTCCCCTGGGAGGCTACACCTTC.

The chain has TRBV27 and TRBJ2-2, with TRBD1 matching over 11 bases. The length of the CDR3 is 15 residues. V shed 6 bases, J shed 6 bases, and the junction held 6 bases outside the gene matches. Germline CDR1 is MNHEY and CDR2 is SMNVEV (reference sequence). As DNA, the CDR3 is TGTGCCAGCAGAAGGGACAGGGGGTATCCCGGGGAGCTGTTTTTT. This gives the protein CASRRDRGYPGELFF.

The V and J genes are TRBV6-2 or TRBV6-3 and TRBJ1-1; weak D call: TRBD1 (5 bases). This CDR3 is built from 13 residues. V lost 7 bases and J 8 bases, leaving 17 bases between the germline ends. The germline V gene encodes CDR1 MNHEY and CDR2 SVGEGT. CDR3 DNA: TGTGCCAGCACCCTAACCCGGGGGAGAGAAGCTTTCTTT. Amino acid sequence: CASTLTRGREAFF.

This clonotype turned up a few times. V gene TRBV21-1 combines with J gene TRBJ1-6. TRBV21-1 represents a pseudogene. This CDR3 spans 13 amino acids. CDR3 sequence reads: CASSKGPNSPLHF. CDR3 nucleotide sequence: TGTGCCAGCAGCAAAGGACCTAATTCACCCCTCCACTTT.

This clonotype was detected ten times or more. This sequence joins TRBV7-2 and TRBJ2-1, with D perhaps TRBD2 (6 bases). CDR3 length: 14 residues. V lost 0 bases and J lost 8, with 11 bases in between. Per the germline V gene, CDR1 is SGHTA and CDR2 is FQGNSA. DNA of the CDR3: TGTGCCAGCAGCTTAGCCGGGGGAAAAGATGAGCAGTTCTTC. As protein: CASSLAGGKDEQFF.

This clonotype has at least ten counts. V and J are TRBV7-2 and TRBJ1-2; D remains ambiguous. The CDR3 has 14 amino acids. V was shortened by 7 bases and J by 5 bases, with 17 bases between the two germline ends. In germline, CDR1 is SGHTA, CDR2 FQGNSA. The CDR3 region has the DNA TGTGCCAGCACCTCCTCGGGGTTCCCGTATGGCTACACCTTC. Translation: CASTSSGFPYGYTF.

This clonotype was detected ten times or more. In DNA, the CDR3 is TGCAGTGCTAGAGGAGGAGGGACGAACACCGGGGAGCTGTTTTTT. Its translation: CSARGGGTNTGELFF. This chain links TRBV20-1 with TRBJ2-2; a possible D gene is TRBD2 (6 bases). Germline V lookup: CDR1 DFQATT, CDR2 SNEGSKA (reference sequence). V lost 1 base and J lost 0, with 9 bases in between. This CDR3 has 15 residues.

The V gene is TRBV12-3 or TRBV12-4, the J gene TRBJ1-2; 7 positions match TRBD1. The CDR3 sequence is 15 residues long. J gave up 4 bases and V 5 bases, and 10 bases lay outside the gene matches. CDR3 in DNA: TGTGCCAGCAGTCTGGACAGGACCGGGCGCTATGGCTACACCTTC. This encodes CASSLDRTGRYGYTF.